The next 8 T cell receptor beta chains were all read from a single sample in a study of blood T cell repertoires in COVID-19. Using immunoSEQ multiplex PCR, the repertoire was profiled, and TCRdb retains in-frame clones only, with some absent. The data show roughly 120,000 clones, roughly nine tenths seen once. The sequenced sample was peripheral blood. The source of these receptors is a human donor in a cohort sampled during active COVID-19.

CDR3 residues: CASSPQGADTDTQYF. The CDR3 nucleotides read TGTGCCAGCAGCCCACAGGGGGCTGACACAGATACGCAGTATTTT. The rearrangement joins TRBV6-5 to TRBJ2-3; the match to TRBD1 covers 9 bases. The CDR3 runs to 15 residues. CDR1 is MNHEY and CDR2 is SVGAGI in the germline V gene. Trimming cost V 6 bases and J 2 bases; bases outside gene matches: 6.

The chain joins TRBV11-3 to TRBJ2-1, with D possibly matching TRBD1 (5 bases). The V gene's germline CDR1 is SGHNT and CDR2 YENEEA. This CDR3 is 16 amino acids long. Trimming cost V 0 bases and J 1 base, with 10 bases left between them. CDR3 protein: CASSLDRAKSYNEQFF. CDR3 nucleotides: TGTGCCAGCAGCTTAGACAGGGCAAAATCCTACAATGAGCAGTTCTTC.

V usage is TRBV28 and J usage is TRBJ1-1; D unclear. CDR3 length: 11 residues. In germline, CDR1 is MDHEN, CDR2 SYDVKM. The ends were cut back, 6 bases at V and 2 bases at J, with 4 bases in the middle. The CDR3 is CASRLNTEAFF. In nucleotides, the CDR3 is TGTGCCAGCAGACTAAACACTGAAGCTTTCTTT.

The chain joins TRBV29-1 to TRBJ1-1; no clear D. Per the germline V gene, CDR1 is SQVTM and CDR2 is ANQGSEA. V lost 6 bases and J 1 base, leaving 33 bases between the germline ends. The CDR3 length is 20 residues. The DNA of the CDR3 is TGCAGCGTCCCCATCTTAATCCCCATGAACTACGGACGGGGGAACACTGAAGCTTTCTTT. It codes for CSVPILIPMNYGRGNTEAFF.

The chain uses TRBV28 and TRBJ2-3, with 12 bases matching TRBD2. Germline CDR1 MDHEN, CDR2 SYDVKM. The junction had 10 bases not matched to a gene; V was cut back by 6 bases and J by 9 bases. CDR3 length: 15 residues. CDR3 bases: TGTGCCAGCAGATCAGGACTAGCGGGGCCTGGCACGCAGTATTTT. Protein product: CASRSGLAGPGTQYF.

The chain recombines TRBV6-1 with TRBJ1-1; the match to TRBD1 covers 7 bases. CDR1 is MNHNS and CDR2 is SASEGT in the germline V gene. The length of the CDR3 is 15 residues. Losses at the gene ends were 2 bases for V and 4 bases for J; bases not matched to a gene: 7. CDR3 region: CASSEQGSGGTEAFF. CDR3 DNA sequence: TGTGCCAGCAGTGAACAGGGGTCAGGGGGCACTGAAGCTTTCTTT.

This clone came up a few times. CDR3 residues: CATSDLRQRGTDTQYF. The CDR3 coding sequence is TGTGCCACCAGTGATTTAAGGCAGCGGGGCACAGATACGCAGTATTTT. The genes are TRBV24-1 and TRBJ2-3, with D perhaps matching TRBD2 (6 bases). The V and J ends lost 1 base and 1 base respectively, with 11 bases between them. CDR1 and CDR2 (germline): KGHDR, SFDVKD. The CDR3 totals 16 residues.

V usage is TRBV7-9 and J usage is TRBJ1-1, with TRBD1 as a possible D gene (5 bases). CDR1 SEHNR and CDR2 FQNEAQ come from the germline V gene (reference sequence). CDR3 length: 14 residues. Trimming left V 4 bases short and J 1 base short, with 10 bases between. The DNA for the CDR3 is TGTGCCAGCAGCTGGGGTACAGGGAACACTGAAGCTTTCTTT. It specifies CASSWGTGNTEAFF.